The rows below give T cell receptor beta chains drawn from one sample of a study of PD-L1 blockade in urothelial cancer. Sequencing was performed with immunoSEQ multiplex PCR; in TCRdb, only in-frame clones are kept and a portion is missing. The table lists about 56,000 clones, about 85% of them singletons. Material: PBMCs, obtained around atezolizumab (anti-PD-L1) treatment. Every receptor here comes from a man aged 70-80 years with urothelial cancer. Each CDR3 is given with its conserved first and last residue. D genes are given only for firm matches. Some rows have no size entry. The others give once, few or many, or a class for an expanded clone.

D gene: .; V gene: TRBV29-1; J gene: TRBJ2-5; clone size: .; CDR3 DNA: TGCAGCGTTGGGTCATTTCCAGGGGGAGGAGAGACCCAGTACTTC; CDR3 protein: CSVGSFPGGGETQYF
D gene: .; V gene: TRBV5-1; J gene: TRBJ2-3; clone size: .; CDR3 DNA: TGCGCCAGCAGCTCCAACACAGCAGCCAGCACAGATACGCAGTATTTT; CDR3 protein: CASSSNTAASTDTQYF
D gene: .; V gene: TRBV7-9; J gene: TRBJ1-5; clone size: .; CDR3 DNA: TGTGCCAGCAGCCTAGGGGAGGATCAGCCCCAGCATTTT; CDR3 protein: CASSLGEDQPQHF
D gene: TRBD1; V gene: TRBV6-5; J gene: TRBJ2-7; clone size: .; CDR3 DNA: TGTGCCAGCAGTTACTCCGGACAGGGGGGCCACGAGCAGTACTTC; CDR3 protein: CASSYSGQGGHEQYF
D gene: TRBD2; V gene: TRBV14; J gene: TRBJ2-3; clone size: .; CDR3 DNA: TGTGCCAGCAGCCAAGAACTAGCGGGAGGTCTGTATTTT; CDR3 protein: CASSQELAGGLYF
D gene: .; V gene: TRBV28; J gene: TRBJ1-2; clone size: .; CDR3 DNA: TGTGCCAGCAGTGCACCCATGACAGGAGGCTATGGCTACACCTTC; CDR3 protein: CASSAPMTGGYGYTF
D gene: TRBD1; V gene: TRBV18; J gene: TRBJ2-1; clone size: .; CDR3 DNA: TGTGCCAGCTCCCGTAATTTAGACAGGGGAAGCCTGGATGAGCAGTTCTTC; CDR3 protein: CASSRNLDRGSLDEQFF
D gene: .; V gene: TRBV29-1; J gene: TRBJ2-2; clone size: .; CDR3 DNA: TGCAGCGTTGCAAAACGGGGGAGTACCGGGGAGCTGTTTTTT; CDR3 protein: CSVAKRGSTGELFF
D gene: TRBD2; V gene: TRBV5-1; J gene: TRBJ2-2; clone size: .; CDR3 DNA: TGCGCCAGCAGCTACGGACTAGCGGGAGTCGGCGGGGAGCTGTTTTTT; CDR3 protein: CASSYGLAGVGGELFF
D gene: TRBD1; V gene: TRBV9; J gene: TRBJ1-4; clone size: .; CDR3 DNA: TGTGCCAGCAGTCGTCAAAACAGGGGACCTAATGAAAAACTGTTTTTT; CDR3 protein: CASSRQNRGPNEKLFF
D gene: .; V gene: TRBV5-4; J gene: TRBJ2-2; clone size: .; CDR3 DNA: TGTGCCAGCAGCTTTGTAGGGGTTGGCACCGGGGAGCTGTTTTTT; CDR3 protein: CASSFVGVGTGELFF
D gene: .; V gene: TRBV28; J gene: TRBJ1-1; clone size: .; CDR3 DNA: TGTGCCAGCAGTCCGCGGACGGGGGATCTCGAAGCTTTCTTT; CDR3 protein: CASSPRTGDLEAFF
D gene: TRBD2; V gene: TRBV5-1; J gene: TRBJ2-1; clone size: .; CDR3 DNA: TGCGCCAGCAGCTTGATAGCGGGAGGGTTGAATGAGCAGTTCTTC; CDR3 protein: CASSLIAGGLNEQFF
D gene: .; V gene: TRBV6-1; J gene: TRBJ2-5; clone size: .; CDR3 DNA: TGTGCCAGCAGTGTGGAGGGTACGTTGGTAGGAGAGACCCAGTACTTC; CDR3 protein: CASSVEGTLVGETQYF
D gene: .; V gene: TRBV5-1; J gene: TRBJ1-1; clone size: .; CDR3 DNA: TGCGCCAGCCGGGGGGCGAGGCCTGAAGCTTTCTTT; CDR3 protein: CASRGARPEAFF
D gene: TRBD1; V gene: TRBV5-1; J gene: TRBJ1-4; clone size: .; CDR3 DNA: TGCGCCAGCAGCTCGACGGGACAGGGAGGAGAAAAACTGTTTTTT; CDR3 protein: CASSSTGQGGEKLFF
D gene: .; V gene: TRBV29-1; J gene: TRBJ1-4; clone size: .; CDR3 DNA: TGCAGCGCCCGCGGGGTGGGAGATGAAAAACTGTTTTTT; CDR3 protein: CSARGVGDEKLFF
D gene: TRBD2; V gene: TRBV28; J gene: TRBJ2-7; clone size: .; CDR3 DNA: TGTGCCAGCAATGGGCGGGGGGGATACGAGCAGTACTTC; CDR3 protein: CASNGRGGYEQYF
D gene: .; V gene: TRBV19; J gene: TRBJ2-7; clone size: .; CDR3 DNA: TGTGCCAGTAGTATCCGCACGGAGGGCTACGAGCAGTACTTC; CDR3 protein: CASSIRTEGYEQYF
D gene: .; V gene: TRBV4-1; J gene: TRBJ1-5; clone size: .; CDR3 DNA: TGCGCCAGCAGCGCAACAGGGAGCAATCAGCCCCAGCATTTT; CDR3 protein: CASSATGSNQPQHF
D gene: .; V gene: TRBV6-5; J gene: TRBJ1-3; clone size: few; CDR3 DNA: TGTGCCAGCAGAGAACTAACTGGAAACACCATATATTTT; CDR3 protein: CASRELTGNTIYF
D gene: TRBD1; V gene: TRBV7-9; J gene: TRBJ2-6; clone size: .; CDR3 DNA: TGTGCCAGCAGCTCGACAGGGGGCACCTCTGGGGCCAACGTCCTGACTTTC; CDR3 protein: CASSSTGGTSGANVLTF
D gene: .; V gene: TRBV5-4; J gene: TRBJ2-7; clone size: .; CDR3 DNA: TGTGCCAGCAGCTGGGAGGCGCGGGGAACCTACGAGCAGTACTTC; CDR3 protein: CASSWEARGTYEQYF
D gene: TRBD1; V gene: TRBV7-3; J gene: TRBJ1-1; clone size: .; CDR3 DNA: TGTGCCAGCAGCCTAGGACAGGGGACTGAAGCTTTCTTT; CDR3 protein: CASSLGQGTEAFF
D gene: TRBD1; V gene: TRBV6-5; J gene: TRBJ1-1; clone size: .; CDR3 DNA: TGTGCCAGCAGTCCCGATCAGGGGGCGCGGGTGGGGGCTTTCTTT; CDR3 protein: CASSPDQGARVGAFF
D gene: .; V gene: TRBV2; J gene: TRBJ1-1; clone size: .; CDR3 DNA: TGTGCCAGCAGTGATAGGCAGGTTCTCACTGAAGCTTTCTTT; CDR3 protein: CASSDRQVLTEAFF
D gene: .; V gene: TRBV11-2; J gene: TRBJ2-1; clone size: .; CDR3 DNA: TGTGCCAGCAGCTTAGATCACGGCGTAGGAGATGAGCAGTTCTTC; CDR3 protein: CASSLDHGVGDEQFF
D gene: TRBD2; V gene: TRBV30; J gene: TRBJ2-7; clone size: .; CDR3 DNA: TGTGCCTGGAGTGACCAGCGGGAGAACGAGCAGTACTTC; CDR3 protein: CAWSDQRENEQYF
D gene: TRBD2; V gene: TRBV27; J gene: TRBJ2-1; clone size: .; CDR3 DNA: TGTGCCAGCAGTCTGTCAGCGGGAGAGGCGATGAATGAGCAGTTCTTC; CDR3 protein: CASSLSAGEAMNEQFF
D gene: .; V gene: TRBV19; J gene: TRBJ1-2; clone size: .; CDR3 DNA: TGTGCCAGTAGGGCCGGGTGGGGCTACACCTTC; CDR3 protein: CASRAGWGYTF
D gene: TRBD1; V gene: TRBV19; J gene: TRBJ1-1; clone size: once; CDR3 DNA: TGTGCCAGTAGTGCAGACAGGGGGGGCACTGAAGCTTTCTTT; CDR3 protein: CASSADRGGTEAFF
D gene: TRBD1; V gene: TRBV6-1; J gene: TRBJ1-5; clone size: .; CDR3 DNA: TGTGCCAGCAAACTGACAGGGGTCAATCAGCCCCAGCATTTT; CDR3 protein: CASKLTGVNQPQHF
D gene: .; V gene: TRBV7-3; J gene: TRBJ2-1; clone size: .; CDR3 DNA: TGTGCCAGCAGCCGAGCTGCGGGATTGGGCAATGAGCAGTTCTTC; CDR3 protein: CASSRAAGLGNEQFF
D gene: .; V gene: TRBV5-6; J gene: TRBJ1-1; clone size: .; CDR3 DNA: TGTGCCAGCAGCTTGGCGGGGGGAGGCACTGAAGCTTTCTTT; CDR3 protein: CASSLAGGGTEAFF
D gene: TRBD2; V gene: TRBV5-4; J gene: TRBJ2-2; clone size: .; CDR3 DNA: TGTGCCAGCAGCTCCGGGACTAGCGGGAGAGGGACCGGGGAGCTGTTTTTT; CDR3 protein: CASSSGTSGRGTGELFF
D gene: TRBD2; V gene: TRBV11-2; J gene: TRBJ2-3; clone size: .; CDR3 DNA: TGTGCCAGCAGCTTTGGGACTAGCGGGAGAGGCGGCACAGATACGCAGTATTTT; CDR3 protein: CASSFGTSGRGGTDTQYF
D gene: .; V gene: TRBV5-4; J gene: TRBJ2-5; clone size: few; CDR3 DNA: TGTGCCAGCAGGACCGGGTCCGAAGAGACCCAGTACTTC; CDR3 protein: CASRTGSEETQYF
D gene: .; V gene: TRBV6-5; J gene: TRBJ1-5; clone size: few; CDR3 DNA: TGTGCCAGCACCTGGGAGGGGGGGAGCAATCAGCCCCAGCATTTT; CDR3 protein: CASTWEGGSNQPQHF
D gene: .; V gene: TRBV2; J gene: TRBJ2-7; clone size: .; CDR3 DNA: TGTGCCACTAGGGACATCCCAAACTACGAGCAGTACTTC; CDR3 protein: CATRDIPNYEQYF
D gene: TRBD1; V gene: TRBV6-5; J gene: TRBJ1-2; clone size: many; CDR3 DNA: TGTGCCAGCAGTTACTCAGCCCACAGGGGGAACTATGGCTACACCTTC; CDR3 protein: CASSYSAHRGNYGYTF
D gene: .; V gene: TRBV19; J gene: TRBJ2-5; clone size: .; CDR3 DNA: TGTGCCAGTAGTACTAACAGCCAAGAGACCCAGTACTTC; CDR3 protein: CASSTNSQETQYF
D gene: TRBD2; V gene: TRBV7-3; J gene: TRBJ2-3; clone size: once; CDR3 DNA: TGTGCCAGCAGCTTAGGCAACCCGGTAGCGGGAGGGCCGACAGATACGCAGTATTTT; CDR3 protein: CASSLGNPVAGGPTDTQYF
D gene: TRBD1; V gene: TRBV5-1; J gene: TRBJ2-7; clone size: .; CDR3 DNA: TGCGCCAGCAGCTTGGAGGGTACAGGGGTGGGGGAGCAGTACTTC; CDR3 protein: CASSLEGTGVGEQYF